This TCR beta chain was sequenced in a study of Graves' ophthalmopathy and Graves' hyperthyroidism. This CDR3 has 15 amino acids. Per germline, CDR1 SGHDN and CDR2 FVKESK. V was pared by 4 bases and J by 5 bases, with 18 bases between. As regards this clonotype: Its target is unknown.

The study, taken as a whole, reports: In blood appeared most of the expanded thyroid clonotypes whose frequency exceeded 0.001.

RNA served as the template for amplifying TCR beta CDR3 regions. HTBI primers were used in a first-round RT-PCR, which preceded a second-round multiplex PCR. TCRdb processed the multiplex PCR reads anew with MiXCR; each CDR3 protein has one entry. The profile covers about 640,000 distinct CDR3 sequences, with just over 40% appearing a single time and around 3.3% taken by the ten largest. In donors with ophthalmopathy, activity was moderate-to-severe, with CAS ≥3, NOSPECS ≥4 and duration under 3 months. No donor had other autoimmune disease, uncontrolled infection, pregnancy or lactation. The authors diagnosed from clinical symptoms, serum thyroxine, TRAb, thyroid ultrasound and orbital computed tomography.

The sequence was obtained from an adult man with Graves' ophthalmopathy. Input material: peripheral blood. The chain carries TRBV14 and TRBJ2-7, with D possibly TRBD1 on 6 matching bases. The CDR3 is CASSPGLGQGNEQYF. CDR3 sequence (DNA): TGTGCCAGCAGCCCTGGATTAGGGCAGGGGAACGAGCAGTACTTC.